This entry lists 21 T cell receptor beta chains sequenced from one sample in a study of T cells in Graves' hyperthyroidism and ophthalmopathy (dated by TCRdb to about 2019). The library came from multiplex PCR. Sequencing was carried out with an Illumina HiSeq 2000. TCR beta CDR3 regions were amplified from RNA transcripts. For the first round of RT-PCR on the TCR CDR3, the HTBI primer set was used together with the Qiagen OneStep RT-PCR kit. TCRdb applied fastp at Q25 and MiXCR to the public reads, then kept only in-frame beta chains. Identical CDR3 proteins give one entry, which carries the most common genes and DNA. A total of approximately 690,000 distinct CDR3 sequences appear in this sample, 20% of them only once. 34% of the sample lies in the top ten. Source material: blood. The receptors shown here come from a man aged 25-40 years with Graves' ophthalmopathy.

This clonotype was seen repeatedly, ten times or more. This sequence joins TRBV30 and TRBJ2-5; D possibly corresponds to TRBD1 (5 bases). The CDR3 spans 12 residues. Germline CDR1 reads GTSNPN; CDR2 reads SVGIG (reference sequence). V lost 5 bases and J 4 bases, leaving 11 bases between the germline ends. CDR3 sequence (DNA): TGTGCCTGGGCCGGTGACAGAGAGACCCAGTACTTC. Its protein is CAWAGDRETQYF.

This clonotype was detected many times. The chain carries TRBV6-2 or TRBV6-3 and TRBJ1-2; D is ambiguous. Germline CDR1 is MNHEY and CDR2 is SVGEGT. The CDR3 consists of 13 residues. The V and J ends lost 0 bases and 8 bases respectively, with 10 bases between them. The CDR3 bases are TGTGCCAGCAGTTACTCGGAGACGCGGGGCTACACCTTC. It specifies CASSYSETRGYTF.

This clonotype was observed once. The chain employs TRBV12-3 or TRBV12-4 and TRBJ1-1; D possibly corresponds to TRBD1 (5 bases). V dropped 7 bases and J dropped 13 bases, with 22 bases sitting between them. The CDR3 is 13 residues long. In DNA, the CDR3 is TGTGCCAGCACCCAATCCGGCTGGCAGGGCGGTTTCTTT. Its protein product is CASTQSGWQGGFF.

This clonotype was recorded at least ten times. The chain links TRBV28 to TRBJ2-1; possible D gene TRBD2, 6 bases. Trimming took off 5 bases at V and 10 bases at J, with 12 bases between the two ends. This CDR3 contains 12 residues. The germline gives CDR1 MDHEN, CDR2 SYDVKM. For the CDR3, the DNA is TGTGCCAGCAGTCCTAGGAGCGGGGAGCAGTTCTTC. Protein: CASSPRSGEQFF.

The chain combines TRBV29-1 with TRBJ2-2; D is perhaps TRBD1 (6 bases). Germline values: CDR1 SQVTM, CDR2 ANQGSEA. Trimming shortened V by 7 bases and J by 0 bases, and 12 bases separated the two germline ends. This CDR3 has 14 amino acids. This CDR3 is CSARTETNTGELFF. DNA for the CDR3: TGCAGCGCCCGGACAGAGACGAACACCGGGGAGCTGTTTTTT.

A few counts support this clonotype. The chain employs TRBV27 and TRBJ2-2; possible D gene TRBD1, 6 bases. The CDR3 sequence is 16 residues long. The germline V and J ends were trimmed by 3 bases and 0 bases, with 11 bases remaining between them. Germline assignment: CDR1 MNHEY and CDR2 SMNVEV (reference sequence). For the CDR3, the DNA is TGTGCCAGCAGTTTGAGACGGACAGCGAACACCGGGGAGCTGTTTTTT. Its translation: CASSLRRTANTGELFF.

This clonotype has just a few counts. The chain recombines TRBV13 with TRBJ2-1, with D possibly matching TRBD1 (6 bases). The length of the CDR3 is 15 residues. Germline V gene lookup returns CDR1 PRHDT and CDR2 FYEKMQ (reference sequence). V was trimmed by 5 bases and J by 0 bases, leaving 11 bases between them. CDR3 DNA: TGTGCCAGCAGCCACCGGACAGTCTCCTACAATGAGCAGTTCTTC. Its translation is CASSHRTVSYNEQFF.

This rearrangement joins TRBV15 to TRBJ2-7, with 10 bases that match TRBD1. Germline assignment: CDR1 LNHNV and CDR2 YYDKDF (reference sequence). With 5 bases clipped from V and 0 bases from J, the junction kept 4 bases outside the gene matches. The length of the CDR3 is 15 residues. The CDR3 sequence: CATSVRDRGSYEQYF. The CDR3, as DNA: TGTGCCACCAGCGTCCGGGACAGGGGCTCCTACGAGCAGTACTTC. The whole variable domain, remainder taken from reference TRBV15 and TRBJ2-7, is DAMVIQNPRYQVTQFGKPVTLSCSQTLNHNVMYWYQQKSSQAPKLLFHYYDKDFNNEADTPDNFQSRRPNTSFCFLDIRSPGLGDTAMYLCATSVRDRGSYEQYFGPGTRLTVT.

The genes are TRBV11-2 and TRBJ2-1; 7 nucleotides line up with TRBD1. There are 15 residues in the CDR3. Germline V gene sequence: CDR1 SGHAT, CDR2 FQNNGV. V lost 5 bases, J lost 4 bases, and 8 bases stayed unmatched. Written as DNA, the CDR3 is TGTGCCAGCAGCACAAACAGGGGTATTTACAATGAGCAGTTCTTC. Translated, it gives CASSTNRGIYNEQFF.

This clonotype showed up many times. The chain is built from TRBV7-2 and TRBJ1-4; D call uncertain. The germline CDR1 and CDR2 sequences are SGHTA and FQGNSA. The ends were cut back, 4 bases at V and 6 bases at J, with 12 bases in the middle. There are 14 residues in the CDR3. The CDR3 spells CASSSYSSDEKLFF. In DNA, the CDR3 is TGTGCCAGCAGCTCATACAGTTCTGATGAAAAACTGTTTTTT.

This clonotype was picked up many times. The chain carries TRBV18 and TRBJ1-5; TRBD1 is a possible D gene (5 bases). This CDR3 comprises 13 residues. From germline, CDR1 is KGHSH and CDR2 LQKENI. V was cut by 8 bases and J by 2 bases, with 10 bases left in between. The CDR3 is CASRGEGNQPQHF. CDR3 DNA: TGTGCCAGCCGGGGGGAGGGCAATCAGCCCCAGCATTTT.

Ten or more counts support this clonotype. This chain links TRBV6-2 or TRBV6-3 with TRBJ2-7; D unclear. The CDR3 spans 14 residues. Germline loops: CDR1 MNHEY, CDR2 SVGEGT. V lost 0 bases and J 4 bases, leaving 10 bases between the germline ends. This CDR3 reads CASSYSFSSYEQYF. Here the CDR3 DNA reads TGTGCCAGCAGTTACTCATTTTCCTCTTACGAGCAGTACTTC.

This clonotype was counted only a few times. The J gene is TRBJ2-1, the V gene TRBV10-3; 12 bases align to TRBD2. The germline V gene encodes CDR1 ENHRY and CDR2 SYGVKD. The CDR3 loop spans 13 amino acids. CDR3 nucleotides: TGTGCTACCCGGACTAGCGGGAATGGTGAGCAGTTCTTC. It codes for CATRTSGNGEQFF.

The CDR3 sequence: CASSRGDFKAYGYTF. CDR3 DNA: TGTGCCAGCAGCCGTGGGGACTTTAAGGCCTACGGCTACACCTTC. The chain uses TRBV28 and TRBJ1-2, with D perhaps matching TRBD1 (5 bases). V gave up 6 bases and J gave up 8 bases, with 22 bases separating them. Germline V CDR1 and CDR2: MDHEN, SYDVKM. The CDR3 totals 15 residues.

This clonotype was found a few times. This sequence joins TRBV28 and TRBJ2-7; tentatively, D is TRBD2 (5 bases). V shed 6 bases and J shed 2 bases, with 14 bases lying between them. The germline V gene has CDR1 MDHEN and CDR2 SYDVKM. CDR3 size: 14 residues. The chain's CDR3 is CASSGGSRAYEQYF. DNA of the CDR3: TGTGCCAGCAGCGGAGGCAGTCGGGCCTACGAGCAGTACTTC.

This clonotype has just a few counts. This rearrangement joins TRBV5-1 to TRBJ2-7; tentatively, D is TRBD1 (5 bases). Per the germline V gene, CDR1 is SGHRS and CDR2 is YFSETQ. This CDR3 comprises 14 residues. Trimming shortened V by 4 bases and J by 4 bases, and 15 bases separated the two germline ends. CDR3 residues: CASSTADQGYEQYF. The CDR3, as DNA: TGCGCCAGCAGCACCGCCGACCAGGGATACGAGCAGTACTTC.

This clonotype was recorded a few times. The CDR3 reads CASSPLHYDEQFF. As DNA, the CDR3 is TGTGCCAGCAGCCCCCTCCATTACGATGAGCAGTTCTTC. This rearrangement joins TRBV3-1 to TRBJ2-1; no clear D gene. CDR1 LGHDT and CDR2 YNNKEL come from the germline V gene (reference sequence). The V gene lost 4 bases and the J gene lost 8 bases, with 12 bases spanning the gap. The CDR3 consists of 13 residues.

The genes are TRBV29-1 and TRBJ1-2; weak D call: TRBD1 (5 bases). The V gene's germline CDR1 is SQVTM and CDR2 ANQGSEA. There are 12 residues in the CDR3. Trimming stripped 4 bases from V and 8 bases from J, with 14 bases between. The CDR3 DNA is TGCAGCGTTGCCGAGGGGTTCCTGGGCTACACCTTC. It is translated as CSVAEGFLGYTF.

The rearrangement links TRBV12-3 or TRBV12-4 to TRBJ1-2; 7 nucleotides agree with TRBD1. The V segment lost 3 bases and the J segment 7 bases; nucleotides outside the gene matches: 8. The CDR3 runs 14 residues. The DNA for the CDR3 is TGTGCCAGCAGTTTTGGGGAGGGGGCGAGTGGCTACACCTTC. This codes for CASSFGEGASGYTF.

This chain links TRBV27 with TRBJ1-5; D is uncertain. V was pared by 8 bases and J by 0 bases, with 20 bases between. CDR3 length equals 17 residues. Germline assignment: CDR1 MNHEY and CDR2 SMNVEV (reference sequence). CDR3 residues: CASSLDAPPYSNQPQHF. In DNA, the CDR3 is TGTGCCAGCTCTCTCGACGCGCCACCTTATAGCAATCAGCCCCAGCATTTT.

This clonotype was observed many times. In nucleotides, the CDR3 is TGTGCCAGCAGCGGCCGGGACAGGGGGGCCTACGAGCAGTACTTC. The encoded protein is CASSGRDRGAYEQYF. The V gene is TRBV7-2, the J gene TRBJ2-7, with 11 positions matching TRBD1. This CDR3 is 15 amino acids long. V trimming: 5 bases; J trimming: 2 bases; junction bases outside the gene matches: 5. CDR1 SGHTA and CDR2 FQGNSA come from the germline V gene.